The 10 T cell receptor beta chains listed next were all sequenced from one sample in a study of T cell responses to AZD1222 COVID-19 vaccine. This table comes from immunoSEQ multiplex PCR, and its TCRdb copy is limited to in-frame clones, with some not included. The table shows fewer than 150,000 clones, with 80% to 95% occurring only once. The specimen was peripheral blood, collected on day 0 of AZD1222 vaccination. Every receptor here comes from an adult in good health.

CDR3 sequence (DNA): TGTGCCAGCAGCCAAGGTAGGGCGGATAATTCACCCCTCCACTTT. This encodes CASSQGRADNSPLHF. The rearrangement links TRBV3-1 (or the pseudogene TRBV3-2) to TRBJ1-6; D not resolved. The germline V and J ends were trimmed by 1 base and 5 bases, with 9 bases remaining between them. Germline V CDR1 and CDR2: LGHDT, YNNKEL (reference sequence). The CDR3 extends over 15 amino acids.

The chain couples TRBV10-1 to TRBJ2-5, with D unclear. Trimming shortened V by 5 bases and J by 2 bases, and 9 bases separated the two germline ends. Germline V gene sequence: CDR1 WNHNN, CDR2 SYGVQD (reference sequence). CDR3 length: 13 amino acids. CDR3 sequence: CASSRNQQETQYF. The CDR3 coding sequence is TGCGCCAGCAGTCGAAACCAACAAGAGACCCAGTACTTC.

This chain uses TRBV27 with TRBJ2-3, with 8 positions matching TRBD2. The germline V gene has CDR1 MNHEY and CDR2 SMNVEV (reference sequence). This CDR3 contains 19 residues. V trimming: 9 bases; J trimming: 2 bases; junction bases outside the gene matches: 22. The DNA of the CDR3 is TGTGCCAGTGGATTGTTCGGACTAGCTACACAGGGCGCCACAGATACGCAGTATTTT. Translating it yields CASGLFGLATQGATDTQYF.

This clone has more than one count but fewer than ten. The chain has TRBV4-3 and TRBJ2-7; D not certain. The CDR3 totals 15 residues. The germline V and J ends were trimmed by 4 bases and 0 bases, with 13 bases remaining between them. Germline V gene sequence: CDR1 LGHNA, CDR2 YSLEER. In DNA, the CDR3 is TGCGCCAGCAGCCCTCTCGCGGAGTACTCCTACGAGCAGTACTTC. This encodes CASSPLAEYSYEQYF.

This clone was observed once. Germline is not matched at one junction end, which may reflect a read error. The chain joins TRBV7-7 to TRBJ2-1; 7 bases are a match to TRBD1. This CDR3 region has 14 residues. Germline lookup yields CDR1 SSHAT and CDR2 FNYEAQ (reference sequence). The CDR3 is CASSQRGQDNEQFF. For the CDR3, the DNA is TGTGCTAGCAGCCAACGTGGACAGGATAATGAGCAGTTCTTC.

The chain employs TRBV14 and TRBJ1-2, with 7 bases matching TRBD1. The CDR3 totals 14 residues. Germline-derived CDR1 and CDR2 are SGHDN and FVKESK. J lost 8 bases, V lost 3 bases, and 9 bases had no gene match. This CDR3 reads CASSHLLTGDGYTF. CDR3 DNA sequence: TGTGCCAGCAGCCACCTTTTAACAGGGGACGGCTACACCTTC.

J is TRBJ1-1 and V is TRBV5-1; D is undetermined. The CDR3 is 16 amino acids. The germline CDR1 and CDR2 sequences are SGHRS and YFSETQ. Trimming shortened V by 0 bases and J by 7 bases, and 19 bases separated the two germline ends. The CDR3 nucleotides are TGCGCCAGCAGCTTGGCCTCGCCAGGTTATAAGATTGAAGCTTTCTTT. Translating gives CASSLASPGYKIEAFF.

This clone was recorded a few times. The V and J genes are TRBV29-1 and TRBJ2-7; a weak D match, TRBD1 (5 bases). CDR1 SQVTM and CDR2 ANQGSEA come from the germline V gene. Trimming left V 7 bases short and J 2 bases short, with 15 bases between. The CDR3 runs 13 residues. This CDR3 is CSARTYQTYEQYF. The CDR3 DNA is TGCAGCGCCCGGACATACCAAACCTACGAGCAGTACTTC.

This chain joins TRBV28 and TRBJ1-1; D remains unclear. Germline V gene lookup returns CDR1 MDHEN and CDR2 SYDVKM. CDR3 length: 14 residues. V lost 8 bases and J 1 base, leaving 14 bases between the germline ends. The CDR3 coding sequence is TGTGCCAGCTTATCCCCCTGGAAGAACACTGAAGCTTTCTTT. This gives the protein CASLSPWKNTEAFF.

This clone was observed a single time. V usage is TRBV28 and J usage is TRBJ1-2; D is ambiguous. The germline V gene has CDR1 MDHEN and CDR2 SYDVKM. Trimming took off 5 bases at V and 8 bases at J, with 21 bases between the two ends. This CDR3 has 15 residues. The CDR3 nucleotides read TGTGCCAGCAGTCATAATTCCCGGGCACCTGGCGGCTACACCTTC. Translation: CASSHNSRAPGGYTF.